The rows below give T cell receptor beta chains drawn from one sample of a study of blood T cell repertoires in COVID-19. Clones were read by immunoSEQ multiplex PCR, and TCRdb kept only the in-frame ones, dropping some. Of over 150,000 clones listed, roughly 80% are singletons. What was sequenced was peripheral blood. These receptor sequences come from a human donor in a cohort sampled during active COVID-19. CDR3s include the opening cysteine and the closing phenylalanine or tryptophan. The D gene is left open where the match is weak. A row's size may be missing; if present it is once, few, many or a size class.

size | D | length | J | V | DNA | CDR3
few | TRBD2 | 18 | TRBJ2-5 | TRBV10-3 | TGTGCCATCAGTGAGTCGACTCGGGCGGGGGGAACCGGAGAGACCCAGTACTTC | CAISESTRAGGTGETQYF
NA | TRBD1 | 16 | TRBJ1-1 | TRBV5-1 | TGCGCCAGCAGCTTCGCCACGACAGGGGTTGGGACTGAAGCTTTCTTT | CASSFATTGVGTEAFF
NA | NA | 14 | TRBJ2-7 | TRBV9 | TGTGCCAGCAGCCCAGGGCAGGTAGGCTACGAGCAGTACTTC | CASSPGQVGYEQYF
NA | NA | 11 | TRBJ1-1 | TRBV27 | TGTGCCAGCAGTTCTGACGGAGGAGCTTTCTTT | CASSSDGGAFF
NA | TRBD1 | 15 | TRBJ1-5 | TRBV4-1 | TGCGCCAGCAGCCGCCGACAGGGCGCCGGTCAGCCCCAGCATTTT | CASSRRQGAGQPQHF
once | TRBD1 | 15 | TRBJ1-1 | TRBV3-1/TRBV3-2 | TGTGCCAGCAGCCCCCTGGACAGGACGAACACTGAAGCTTTCTTT | CASSPLDRTNTEAFF
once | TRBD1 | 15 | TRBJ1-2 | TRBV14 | TGTGCCAGCAGCCCGACAGGGAGTTACAGCTATGGCTACACCTTC | CASSPTGSYSYGYTF
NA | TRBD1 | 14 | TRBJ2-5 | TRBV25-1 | TGTGCCAGCACGGGCAGGGGGCTCTCGGAGACCCAGTACTTC | CASTGRGLSETQYF
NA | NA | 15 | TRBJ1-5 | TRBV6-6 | TGTGCCAGCAGTTACCAGGGGCCAATCAATCAGCCCCAGCATTTT | CASSYQGPINQPQHF
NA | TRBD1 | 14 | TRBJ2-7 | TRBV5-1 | TGCGCCAGCGGACCCGGGACAGGGGTCTACGAGCAGTACTTC | CASGPGTGVYEQYF
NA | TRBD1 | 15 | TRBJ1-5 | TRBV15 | TGTGCCACCTCCAGGGACAGCTATAGCAATCAGCCCCAGCATTTT | CATSRDSYSNQPQHF
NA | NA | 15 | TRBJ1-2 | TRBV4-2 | TGTGCCAGCAGCCAGGGGGCCCAACGCGGTTATGGCTACACCTTC | CASSQGAQRGYGYTF
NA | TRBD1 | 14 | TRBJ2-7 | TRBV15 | TGTGCCACCAGCAGAGATCCAGGGGGCTACGAGCAGTACTTC | CATSRDPGGYEQYF
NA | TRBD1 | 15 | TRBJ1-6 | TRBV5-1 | TGCGCCAGCAGCACTATCACAGGGGCCTATTCACCCCTCCACTTT | CASSTITGAYSPLHF
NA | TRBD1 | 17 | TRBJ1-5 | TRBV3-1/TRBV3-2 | TGTGCCAGCAGCCAAAAACCGTGGGGACAGGGGAATCAGCCCCAGCATTTT | CASSQKPWGQGNQPQHF
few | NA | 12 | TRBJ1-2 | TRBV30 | TGTGCTTTCACTACCCAGCTGAGTGGCTACACCTTC | CAFTTQLSGYTF
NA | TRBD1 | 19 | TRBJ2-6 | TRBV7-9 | TGTGCCAGCAGCCCGGTCTTCGGGACAGGGGACTCTGGGGCCAACGTCCTGACTTTC | CASSPVFGTGDSGANVLTF
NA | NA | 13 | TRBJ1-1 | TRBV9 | TGTGCCAGCAGCGTCCAGGGTGGCACTGAAGCTTTCTTT | CASSVQGGTEAFF
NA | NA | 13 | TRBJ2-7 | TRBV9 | TGTGCCAGCAGCGCTACCGACGGGGGCGAGCAGTACTTC | CASSATDGGEQYF
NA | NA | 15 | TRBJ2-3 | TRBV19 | TGTGCCAGTAGGACGGGACAACCTAGCACAGATACGCAGTATTTT | CASRTGQPSTDTQYF
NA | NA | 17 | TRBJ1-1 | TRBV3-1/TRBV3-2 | TGTGCCAGCAGCCAAGATACCAGCCGGGAAATGAACACTGAAGCTTTCTTT | CASSQDTSREMNTEAFF
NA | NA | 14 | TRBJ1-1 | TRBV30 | TGTGCCTGGAGACCTGACAGCCTGAACACTGAAGCTTTCTTT | CAWRPDSLNTEAFF
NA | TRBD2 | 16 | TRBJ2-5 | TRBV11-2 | TGTGCCAGCAGCCCGGCGGGGGTCCTAGCGCAAGAGACCCAGTACTTC | CASSPAGVLAQETQYF
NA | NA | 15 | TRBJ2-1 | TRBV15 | TGTGCCACCAGCAGATCCGGGACTTTTGACAATGAGCAGTTCTTC | CATSRSGTFDNEQFF
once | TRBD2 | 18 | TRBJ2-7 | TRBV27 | TGTGCCAGCAGTTCCCTGACTAGCGGGGTGCATGACTCCTACGAGCAGTACTTC | CASSSLTSGVHDSYEQYF
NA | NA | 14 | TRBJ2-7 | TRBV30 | TGTGCCTGGAATCGGCAGGGAAGAACGTACGAGCAGTACTTC | CAWNRQGRTYEQYF
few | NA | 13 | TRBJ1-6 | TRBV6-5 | TGTGCCAGCCTTGGACAGATTAATTCACCCCTCCACTTT | CASLGQINSPLHF
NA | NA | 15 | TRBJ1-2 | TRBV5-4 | TGTGCCAGCAGCGCCAAAACCGCGGGACCCTATGGCTACACCTTC | CASSAKTAGPYGYTF
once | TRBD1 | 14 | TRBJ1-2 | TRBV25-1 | TGTGCCAGCAGTTCGGACAGGATGGTAGGTGGCTACACCTTC | CASSSDRMVGGYTF
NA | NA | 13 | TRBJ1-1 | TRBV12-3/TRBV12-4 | TGTGCCAGCAGTCCTCACAGGGTAACTGAAGCTTTCTTT | CASSPHRVTEAFF
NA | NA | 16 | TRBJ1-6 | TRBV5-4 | TGTGCCAGCAGCGAACCCCACCCATCAGGGGAATCACCCCTCCACTTT | CASSEPHPSGESPLHF
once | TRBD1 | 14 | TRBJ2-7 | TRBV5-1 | TGCGCCAGCAGCCTCGGGACAGGGGTACACGAGCAGTACTTC | CASSLGTGVHEQYF
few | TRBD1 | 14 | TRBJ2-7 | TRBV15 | TGTGCCACAATGACGGACAGGGGGCCGTGGGAGCAGTACTTC | CATMTDRGPWEQYF
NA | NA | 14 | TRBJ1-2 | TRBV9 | TGTGCCAGCAGCGCCACAGGAACGAACTATGGCTACACCTTC | CASSATGTNYGYTF
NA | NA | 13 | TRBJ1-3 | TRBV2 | TGTGCCAGCACCGCGGGGGGGGGAAACACCATATATTTT | CASTAGGGNTIYF
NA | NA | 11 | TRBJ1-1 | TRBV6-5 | TGTGCCAGCAGCGGGAACACTGAAGCTTTCTTT | CASSGNTEAFF
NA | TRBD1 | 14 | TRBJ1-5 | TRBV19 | TGTGCCAGTAGTATCTGGGACAGGGACCAGCCCCAGCATTTT | CASSIWDRDQPQHF
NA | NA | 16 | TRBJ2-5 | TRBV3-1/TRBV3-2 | TGTGCCAGCAGCCAAGTCGTGGGGGGGCGACAAGAGACCCAGTACTTC | CASSQVVGGRQETQYF
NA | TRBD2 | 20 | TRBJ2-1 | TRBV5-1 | TGCGCCAGCAGCTTAACCTCACTAGCGGGGGCCCCTAGCTCCTACAATGAGCAGTTCTTC | CASSLTSLAGAPSSYNEQFF
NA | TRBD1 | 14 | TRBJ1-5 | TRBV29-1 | TGCAGCGCTCGGACAGGAATGGTTGGTCAGCCCCAGCATTTT | CSARTGMVGQPQHF
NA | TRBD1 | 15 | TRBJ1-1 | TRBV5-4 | TGTGCCAGCAGCACGGACAGGTCGACGAGGAATGAAGCTTTCTTT | CASSTDRSTRNEAFF
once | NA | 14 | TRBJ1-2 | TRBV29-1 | TGCAGCGTTGCCGAGGGAAGGGGAGGCTATGGCTACACCTTC | CSVAEGRGGYGYTF